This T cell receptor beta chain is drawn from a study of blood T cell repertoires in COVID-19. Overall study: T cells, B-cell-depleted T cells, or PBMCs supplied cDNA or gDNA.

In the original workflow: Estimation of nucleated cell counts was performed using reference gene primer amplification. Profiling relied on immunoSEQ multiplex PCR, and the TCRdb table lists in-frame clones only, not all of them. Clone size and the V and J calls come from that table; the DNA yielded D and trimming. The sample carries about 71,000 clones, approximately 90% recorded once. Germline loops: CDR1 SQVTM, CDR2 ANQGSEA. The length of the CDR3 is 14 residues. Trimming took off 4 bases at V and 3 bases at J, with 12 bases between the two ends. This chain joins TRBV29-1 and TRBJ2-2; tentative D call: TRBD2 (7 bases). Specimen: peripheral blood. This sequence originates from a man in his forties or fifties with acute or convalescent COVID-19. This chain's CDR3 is CSVATGRDTGELFF. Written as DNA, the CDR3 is TGCAGCGTTGCAACAGGGAGGGACACCGGGGAGCTGTTTTTT.